Below, 5 T cell receptor beta chains from the same sample are listed, as sequenced in a study of cytomegalovirus exposure and HLA in healthy donors. The PCR was carried out with 60 Vbeta primers and 13 Jbeta primers. Produced via immunoSEQ multiplex PCR; TCRdb's table is partial and in-frame only. There are 100,000 or so clones in the sample; roughly two thirds occur only once, and approximately 3.5% lies in the top ten. Sequenced sample: PBMCs. Source of these receptors: a man aged 40-50 years in good health and CMV-seronegative.

J is TRBJ1-6 and V is TRBV7-2, with D possibly matching TRBD1 (5 bases). Trimming stripped 1 base from V and 5 bases from J, with 9 bases between. The CDR3 has 15 residues. Per germline, CDR1 SGHTA and CDR2 FQGNSA. In nucleotides, the CDR3 is TGTGCCAGCAGCTTAGAGGGGATGGATAATTCACCCCTCCACTTT. This encodes CASSLEGMDNSPLHF.

This rearrangement joins TRBV15 to TRBJ2-5; TRBD2 agrees at 16 bases. The CDR3 length is 17 residues. V shed 5 bases, J shed 7 bases, and the junction held 10 bases outside the gene matches. Germline V gives CDR1 LNHNV, CDR2 YYDKDF (reference sequence). The CDR3 reads CATSGGTSGGAHVTQYF. CDR3 nucleotides: TGTGCCACCAGCGGCGGGACTAGCGGGGGGGCGCACGTGACCCAGTACTTC.

This chain connects TRBV7-8 to TRBJ1-2, with TRBD1 matching 7 bases. The CDR3 is 15 amino acids. The germline V gene has CDR1 SGHVS and CDR2 FQNEAQ. V gave up 1 base and J gave up 3 bases; unmatched junction bases: 5. CDR3 coding DNA: TGTGCCAGCAGCTTAGGACAGGGAGCTCACTATGGCTACACCTTC. It yields the protein CASSLGQGAHYGYTF.

The gene calls are TRBV7-9 and TRBJ1-5, with D possibly TRBD1 on 6 matching bases. Per germline, CDR1 SEHNR and CDR2 FQNEAQ (reference sequence). V lost 5 bases, J lost 4 bases, and 12 bases lay in between. This CDR3 contains 14 residues. CDR3 amino acids: CASSPDSINQPQHF. The CDR3 bases are TGTGCCAGCAGCCCGGACAGCATTAATCAGCCCCAGCATTTT.

The chain is built from TRBV7-6 and TRBJ1-2; D is perhaps TRBD1 (5 bases). This CDR3 has 14 residues. Trimming removed 5 bases at V and 5 bases at J, with 15 bases between. Germline CDR1 is SGHVS and CDR2 is FNYEAQ. The CDR3: CASSLTGVYYGYTF. As DNA, the CDR3 is TGTGCCAGCAGCCTTACAGGTGTCTATTATGGCTACACCTTC.